These 2 T cell receptor beta chains were sequenced from one sample in a study of T-cell memory formation after mild COVID-19. TCRdb re-called the 5' RACE reads through MiXCR, storing one row per CDR3 protein. The sample shows roughly 110,000 distinct CDR3 sequences, approximately 15% of them seen only once. The sample taken for sequencing was PBMCs or a T cell subset sorted from them (not recorded which). Receptor source: an adult woman who had mild COVID-19 (a few samples of this study predate the infection). Cell type and time point are not known.

Notes on this clonotype: One end of the junction varies from germline; a read error may be responsible. V and J are TRBV7-7 and TRBJ2-7; 7 bases line up with TRBD1. CDR1 is SSHAT and CDR2 is FNYEAQ in the germline V gene (reference sequence). The CDR3 is 13 amino acids. The CDR3 DNA reads TGTGCTAGCAGCGCCGACAGGGCCCACGAGCAGTACTTC. It codes for CASSADRAHEQYF. Using reference TRBV7-7 and TRBJ2-7 for the parts outside the CDR3, the full variable domain is GAGVSQSPRYKVTKRGQDVTLRCDPISSHATLYWYQQALGQGPEFLTYFNYEAQPDKSGLPSDRFSAERPEGSISTLTIQRTEQRDSAMYRCASSADRAHEQYFGPGTRLTVT.

This clonotype came up a few times. The V gene is TRBV7-6, the J gene TRBJ2-7, with 8 positions matching TRBD1. J was trimmed by 7 bases and V by 5 bases; bases with no gene match: 10. The CDR3 spans 14 residues. In germline, CDR1 is SGHVS, CDR2 FNYEAQ. The CDR3 DNA is TGTGCCAGCAGCCCACAGGGGGGTGTAAGTGAGCAGTACTTC. Amino acids: CASSPQGGVSEQYF.